This T cell receptor (beta chain) is drawn from a study of cytomegalovirus exposure and HLA in healthy donors. Study-wide points: The study flagged around 160 TCR beta chains as cytomegalovirus-associated.

Turning to this clone: Its specificity is not known.

PCR involved 60 Vbeta and 13 Jbeta primers. Profiling relied on immunoSEQ multiplex PCR, and the TCRdb table lists in-frame clones only, not all of them. The sample has over 150,000 clones, around four fifths seen once. Donors had nominal health at sampling but likely had unrecorded immune exposures. V gave up 4 bases and J gave up 0 bases, with 13 bases separating them. There are 16 residues in the CDR3. From germline, CDR1 is SGHRS and CDR2 YFSETQ. The source of this sequence is a woman aged 45-65 years in good health and CMV-seropositive. V gene TRBV5-1 combines with J gene TRBJ1-4; possibly TRBD1 for D (5 bases). Sequenced input: PBMCs. The CDR3 reads CASSPKGPATNEKLFF. The DNA for the CDR3 is TGCGCCAGCAGCCCCAAGGGGCCGGCAACTAATGAAAAACTGTTTTTT.